The text below deals with one T cell receptor beta chain. Its specificity is not known. TCRdb keeps only in-frame clones here, not all; method: immunoSEQ multiplex PCR. The data show under 30,000 clones, 90% seen once. The data derive from a study of T cells in localized non-small cell lung cancer. Findings of the study overall: T cell clonality was highest in uninvolved adjacent lung, above tumor.

The junction had 7 bases not matched to a gene; V was cut back by 5 bases and J by 0 bases. The CDR3 has 16 residues. The germline CDR1 and CDR2 sequences are SGHVS and FQNEAQ. The J gene is TRBJ2-1, the V gene TRBV7-8; 7 bases agree with TRBD2. This receptor was identified in a woman aged 35 to 75 with stage I lung adenocarcinoma. The sequences come from peripheral blood, collected before any cancer treatment. CDR3 nucleotide sequence: TGTGCCAGCAGCACCTATGAGCGGGGCTCCTACAATGAGCAGTTCTTC. Translation gives CASSTYERGSYNEQFF.